The clone carrying this T cell receptor (beta chain) has a single count. This record belongs to a study of blood T cell repertoires in COVID-19. As for the study in general: Researchers got acute and convalescent COVID-19 samples from the United States, Italy and Spain. From T cells, B-cell-depleted T cells, or PBMCs came the material, which was cDNA or gDNA.

The CDR3 is 17 residues long. Germline-derived CDR1 and CDR2 are SGHTA and FQGNSA. Trimming removed 1 base at V and 1 base at J, with 16 bases between. Original analysis: Reference gene primer amplification yielded estimated nucleated cell counts. Generated by immunoSEQ multiplex PCR, the TCRdb table keeps only in-frame clones and is missing some. V and J calls and clone size come straight from that table; D and trimming were deduced from the DNA. The sample lists 45,000 to 75,000 clones; 80% to 90% were seen once. This clonotype was sampled from a man in his 60s with acute or convalescent COVID-19. The chain recombines TRBV7-2 with TRBJ1-1; tentatively, D is TRBD1 (6 bases). The sequencing input was peripheral blood. The DNA for the CDR3 is TGTGCCAGCAGCTTAGTTTGGGCAGGGGTCCCGAACACTGAAGCTTTCTTT. Its translation: CASSLVWAGVPNTEAFF.